This TCR beta chain was observed in a study of CD8+CD57+ T cells in acquired aplastic anemia. At the level of the study: Mean yield of DNA from sorted CD4+ and CD8+ cells was 3 to 3.5 ug.

Genomic DNA constituted the template upon which TCR beta VDJ and CDR3 profiling was performed. TCRdb redid the calling of the reads with MiXCR, one entry per CDR3 protein. The table has 150,000 or so distinct CDR3 sequences, about three fifths seen once. The sample taken for sequencing was sorted CD4+, CD8+, or CD8+CD57+ T cells (not recorded which) from PBMCs. This receptor was taken from a human donor in good health.

The CDR3 is CSVSQGVSYEQYF. The CDR3 coding sequence is TGCAGCGTGTCACAGGGGGTCTCCTACGAGCAGTACTTC. V gene TRBV29-1 combines with J gene TRBJ2-7, with 8 bases fitting TRBD1. The CDR3 is made up of 13 amino acids. J gave up 0 bases and V 6 bases, and 4 bases lay outside the gene matches. Germline CDR1 SQVTM, CDR2 ANQGSEA.